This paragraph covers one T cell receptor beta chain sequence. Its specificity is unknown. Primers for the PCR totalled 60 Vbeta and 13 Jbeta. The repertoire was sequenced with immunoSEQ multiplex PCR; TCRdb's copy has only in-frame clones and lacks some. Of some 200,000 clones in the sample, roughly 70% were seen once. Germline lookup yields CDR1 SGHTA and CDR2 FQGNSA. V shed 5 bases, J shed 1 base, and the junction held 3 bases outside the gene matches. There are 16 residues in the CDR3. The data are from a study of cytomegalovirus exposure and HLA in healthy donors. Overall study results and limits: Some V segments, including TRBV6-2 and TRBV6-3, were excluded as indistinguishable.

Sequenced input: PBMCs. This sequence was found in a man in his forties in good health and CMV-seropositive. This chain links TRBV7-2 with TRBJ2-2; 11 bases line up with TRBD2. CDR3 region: CASSRSGGVNTGELFF. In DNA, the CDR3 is TGTGCCAGCAGCCGTAGCGGGGGGGTGAACACCGGGGAGCTGTTTTTT.